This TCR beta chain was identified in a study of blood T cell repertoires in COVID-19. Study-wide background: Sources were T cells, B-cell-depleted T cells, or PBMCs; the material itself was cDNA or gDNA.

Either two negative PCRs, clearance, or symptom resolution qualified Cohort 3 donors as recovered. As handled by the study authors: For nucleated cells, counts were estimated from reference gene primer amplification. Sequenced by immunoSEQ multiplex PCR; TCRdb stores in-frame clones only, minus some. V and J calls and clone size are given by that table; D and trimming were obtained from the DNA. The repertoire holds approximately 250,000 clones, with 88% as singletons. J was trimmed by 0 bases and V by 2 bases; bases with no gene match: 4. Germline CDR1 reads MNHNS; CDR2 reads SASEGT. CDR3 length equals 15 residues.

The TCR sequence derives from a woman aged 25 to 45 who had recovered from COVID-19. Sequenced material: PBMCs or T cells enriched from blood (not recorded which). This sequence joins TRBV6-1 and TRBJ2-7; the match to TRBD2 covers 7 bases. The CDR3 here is CASSESGGSSYEQYF. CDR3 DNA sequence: TGTGCCAGCAGTGAATCGGGGGGTAGCTCCTACGAGCAGTACTTC.